This TCR beta chain is drawn from a study of blood T cell repertoires in COVID-19. Study at large: Sites in the United States, Italy and Spain provided acute and convalescent COVID-19 samples.

This CDR3 region has 17 residues. Germline V gene lookup returns CDR1 SGHNT and CDR2 YENEEA. Trimming removed 2 bases at V and 0 bases at J, with 14 bases between. This clone has a single count. Per the study methods: Reference gene primer amplification in the assay estimated nucleated cell counts. Libraries were prepared by immunoSEQ multiplex PCR; TCRdb keeps only in-frame clonotypes and omits some of them. V, J and clone size were drawn from that table, and D and trimming were deduced from the DNA. The data contain more than 400,000 clones, 90% of them singletons. Participants spanned ages about 18 to 100 years and resided in 20 to 25 US areas. In assigning cohorts, the study relied on participant-reported clinical history.

The J gene is TRBJ1-3, the V gene TRBV11-3; D perhaps matches TRBD1 (6 bases). The receptor comes from a man between 18 and 35 years old who had recovered from COVID-19. The sample was PBMCs or T cells enriched from blood (not recorded which). CDR3: CASSLFGTPSSGNTIYF. DNA for the CDR3: TGTGCCAGCAGCTTATTTGGGACACCGAGCTCTGGAAACACCATATATTTT.